The clone carrying this T cell receptor beta chain has just a few counts. Its antigen is currently unknown. This entry comes from a study of human T cells and chemical hapten exposure. Overall study context: Per-sample variation in TCR yield stemmed mainly from small pooled library volume differences.

Overall study findings and caveats: Having alopecia, donors may respond immunologically unlike healthy people.

The library labeled individual cDNA molecules by adding unique molecular identifiers to them. Original processing methods: Sample-level TCR yields exhibited a median of approximately 89,000, with a range of roughly 20,000 to 750,000. TCRdb ran MiXCR on the RACE reads and lists one entry per CDR3 protein. TCRdb, not the original authors, processed these V and J calls. The table has about 85,000 distinct CDR3 sequences, 7.5% to 9.5% seen once. The time point denotes: pre-sensitization, week 0. Treatment defined: therapeutic diphenylcyclopropenone sensitization with weekly scalp DPC. V shed 2 bases, J shed 9 bases, and the junction held 9 bases outside the gene matches. Looked up from germline, CDR1 is KGHSH and CDR2 is LQKENI. CDR3 length: 17 amino acids.

The chain couples TRBV18 to TRBJ2-1, with TRBD2 matching 14 bases. The clonotype comes from a man in his forties with alopecia areata. Some clones in this sample may be carry-over from other donors' samples. The material was whole blood, obtained in connection with sensitization to the hapten diphenylcyclopropenone (DPC). CDR3: CASSPRTSGRLRGEQFF. For the CDR3, the DNA is TGTGCCAGCTCACCAAGGACTAGCGGGAGGCTGAGGGGTGAGCAGTTCTTC.